The clone carrying this T cell receptor beta chain has a single count. Its antigen is currently unknown. No conserved phenylalanine or tryptophan is present at the end of the CDR3, so a read error is the likely explanation. Production of TCR beta cDNA used around 0.45 ug total RNA together with a constant-region primer. Three nested multiplex PCR rounds of slightly modified ARM-PCR generated TCR beta libraries. TCRdb re-analysed the multiplex PCR reads in MiXCR, keeping a single row per CDR3 protein. The sample carries about 320,000 distinct CDR3 sequences, about 60% recorded once. This specimen belongs to a study of tumor-infiltrating lymphocytes in primary liver carcinoma. Findings and caveats of the study: When set against blood, tumors had a significantly higher top-250-clone fraction (p = 0.039). Lesser overlap characterized tumor-adjacent and tumor-blood pairs relative to tumor region pairs.

Germline DNA was extracted alongside blood RNA, which was obtained from unsorted whole blood. Patients carried chronic HBV infection without prior treatment. Sequencing used peripheral blood. This TCR was recovered from a man aged 35-49 years with primary liver carcinoma and hepatitis B virus infection.

CDR3 protein: CASTVGGGGTDTQYL. Here the CDR3 DNA reads TGTGCCAGCACTGTAGGAGGTGGAGGGACAGATACGCAGTATTTA. This sequence joins TRBV6-1 and TRBJ2-3; D possibly corresponds to TRBD2 (6 bases). Germline V gene lookup returns CDR1 MNHNS and CDR2 SASEGT. The CDR3 spans 15 residues. Trimming pared 7 bases from V and 3 bases from J, leaving 17 bases between.